This T cell receptor beta chain was retrieved from a study of graft-versus-host responses after intestinal transplantation. The wider study: Multivisceral, liver-intestinal, or isolated intestinal transplants were performed in recipients. Findings and caveats of the study: Circulating GvH clone levels at their peak were associated with HvG declines (early post-transplant).

Time point noted: postoperative day 105 after intestinal transplantation (dayNNNN = postoperative day). Concerning this clone: Its antigen remains unknown.

Using immunoSEQ multiplex PCR, the repertoire was profiled, and TCRdb retains in-frame clones only, with some absent. The sample holds some 10,000 clones; about nine tenths are singletons and the top ten take 3% to 4%. The CDR3 spans 15 residues. Germline CDR1 is WNHNN and CDR2 is SYGVQD (reference sequence). The germline V and J ends were trimmed by 3 bases and 2 bases, with 12 bases remaining between them. The sample consisted of PBMCs, taken 105 days after intestinal transplantation. This chain uses TRBV10-1 with TRBJ2-3; weak D call: TRBD1 (5 bases). The clonotype originates from a human patient who received an intestinal transplant, so some T cells may come from the graft donor. CDR3 sequence (DNA): TGCGCCAGCAGTGACCCCGGACAAAACACAGATACGCAGTATTTT. Its protein is CASSDPGQNTDTQYF.